Below, one T cell receptor (beta chain) is given with its context. Its binding antigen is unknown. No much larger clone exists at a distance of one base, and base qualities are not known. Trimming accounts for 8 bases at V and 4 bases at J, while the number of junction bases matched to no gene is 4. The germline V gene gives CDR1 as MNHNS and CDR2 as SASEGT. The CDR3 measures 13 amino acids from cysteine to phenylalanine. Only the CDR3 DNA stays, 39 bases, in frame from base 1. This sample was included in a study of blood T cell repertoires in COVID-19 (dated by TCRdb to 2018 to 2020). General notes on the study: Samples from collaborators originated in the United States, Italy and Spain and spanned both the acute and convalescent phases of COVID-19. The prospective study material was composed of cDNA or gDNA derived from T cells, B-cell-depleted T cells, or PBMCs. Deeply sampled blood TCRbeta repertoires from subjects exposed to, actively infected with, or recovered from COVID-19 were included in the dataset. The repertoires were released in a freely available public database meant as a resource for research on the immune response to SARS-CoV-2. Samples came from the ongoing ImmuneRACE study (first 160 participants) plus 1,254 subjects from 6 global collaborators. Sample metadata almost always included a de-identified subject ID, COVID-19 status, age in years and sex. HLA class I and class II types, where available, came from metadata supplied by the sample provider rather than from assay-based typing. Overall study results and their limits: The quantity of clinical and demographic metadata differed by source and by participant and was supplied without curation.

Whole blood was collected in K2EDTA tubes by collaborating institutions according to the institutions' own protocols. For TCRbeta analysis, collaborators shipped samples as frozen whole blood, isolated PBMCs, or DNA extracted from either of those sample types. TCRbeta CDR3 regions were amplified from genomic DNA using the immunoSEQ Assay, a bias-controlled multiplex PCR. On the authors' methods: Nucleated cell counts per sample were estimated from amplification of reference gene primers within the assay. Sequence reads were collapsed and filtered to measure the absolute abundance of every unique TCRbeta CDR3 rearrangement. For each sample, productive Simpson clonality was calculated as the square root of Simpson's diversity index across productive rearrangements. TCRdb retrieved this table from immuneACCESS and kept in-frame rearrangements only. Not all clones are present; in checked studies, unresolved V genes account for under half, and no reason is known for the remainder. V and J calls plus clone size are reproduced from that table; the DNA served to infer D and trimming. The sample data list fewer than 130,000 clones, and around 68% of these were observed just once. The top ten hold about 8.3% of the sample.

Material: peripheral blood. The receptor was derived from a woman aged 60 to 75 with acute or convalescent COVID-19. The chain is made from TRBV6-1 and TRBJ1-4, and TRBD1 aligns with 7 junction nucleotides. The CDR3 amino acid sequence is: CASQQGFNEKLFF. The sequenced DNA is TGTGCCAGCCAACAGGGGTTTAATGAAAAACTGTTTTTT.